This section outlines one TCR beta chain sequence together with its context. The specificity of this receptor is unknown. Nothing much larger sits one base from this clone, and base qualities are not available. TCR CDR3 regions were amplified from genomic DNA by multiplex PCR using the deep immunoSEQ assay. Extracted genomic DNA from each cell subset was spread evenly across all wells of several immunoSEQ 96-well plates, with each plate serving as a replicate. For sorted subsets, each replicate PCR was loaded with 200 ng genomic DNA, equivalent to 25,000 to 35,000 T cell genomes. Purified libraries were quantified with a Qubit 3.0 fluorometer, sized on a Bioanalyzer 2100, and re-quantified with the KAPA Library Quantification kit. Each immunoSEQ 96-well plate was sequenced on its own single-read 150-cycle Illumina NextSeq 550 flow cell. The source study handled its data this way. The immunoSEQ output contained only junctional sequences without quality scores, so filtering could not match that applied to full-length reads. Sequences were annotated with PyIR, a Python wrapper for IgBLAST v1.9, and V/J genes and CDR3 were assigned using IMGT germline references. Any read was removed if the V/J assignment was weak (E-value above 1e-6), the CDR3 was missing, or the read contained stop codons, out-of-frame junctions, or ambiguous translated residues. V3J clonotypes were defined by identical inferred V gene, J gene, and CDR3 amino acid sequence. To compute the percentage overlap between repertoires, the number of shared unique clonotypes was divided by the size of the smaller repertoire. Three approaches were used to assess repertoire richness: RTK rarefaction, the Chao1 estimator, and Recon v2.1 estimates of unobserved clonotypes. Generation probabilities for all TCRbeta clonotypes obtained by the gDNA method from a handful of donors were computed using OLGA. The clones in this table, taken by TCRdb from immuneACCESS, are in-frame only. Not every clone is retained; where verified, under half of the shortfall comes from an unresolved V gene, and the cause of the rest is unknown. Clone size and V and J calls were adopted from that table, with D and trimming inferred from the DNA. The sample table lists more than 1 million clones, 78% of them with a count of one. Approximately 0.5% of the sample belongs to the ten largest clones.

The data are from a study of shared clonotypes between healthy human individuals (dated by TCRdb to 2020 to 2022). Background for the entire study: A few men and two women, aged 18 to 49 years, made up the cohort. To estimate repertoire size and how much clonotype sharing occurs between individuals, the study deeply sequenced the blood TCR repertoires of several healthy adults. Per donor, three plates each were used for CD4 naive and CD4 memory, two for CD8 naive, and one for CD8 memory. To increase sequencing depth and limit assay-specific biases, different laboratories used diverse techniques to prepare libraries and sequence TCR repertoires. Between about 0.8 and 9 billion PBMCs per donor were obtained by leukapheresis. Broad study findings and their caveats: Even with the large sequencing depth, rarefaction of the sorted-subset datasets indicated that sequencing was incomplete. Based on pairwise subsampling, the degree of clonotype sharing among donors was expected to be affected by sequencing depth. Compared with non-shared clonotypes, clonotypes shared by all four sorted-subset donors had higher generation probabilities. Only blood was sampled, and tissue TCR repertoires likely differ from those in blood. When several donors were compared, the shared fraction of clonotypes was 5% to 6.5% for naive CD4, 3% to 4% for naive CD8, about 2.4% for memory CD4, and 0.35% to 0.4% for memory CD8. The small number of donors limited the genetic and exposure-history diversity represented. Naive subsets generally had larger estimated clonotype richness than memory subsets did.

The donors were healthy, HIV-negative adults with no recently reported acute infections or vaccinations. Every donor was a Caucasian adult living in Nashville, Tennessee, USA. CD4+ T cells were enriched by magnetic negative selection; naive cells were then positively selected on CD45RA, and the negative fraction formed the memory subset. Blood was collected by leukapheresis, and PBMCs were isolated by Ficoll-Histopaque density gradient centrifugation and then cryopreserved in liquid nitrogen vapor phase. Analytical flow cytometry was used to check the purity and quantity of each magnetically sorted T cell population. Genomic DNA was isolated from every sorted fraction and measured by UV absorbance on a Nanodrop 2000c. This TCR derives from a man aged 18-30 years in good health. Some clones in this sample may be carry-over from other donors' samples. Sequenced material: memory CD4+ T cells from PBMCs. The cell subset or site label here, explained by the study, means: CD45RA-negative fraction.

The CDR3 amino acid sequence is: CASSPPRATGELFF. The sequence in DNA is TGTGCCAGCTCACCACCCCGGGCGACCGGGGAGCTGTTTTTT. The chain is encoded by TRBV18 joined to TRBJ2-2; the D gene cannot be named for sure. Between the V and J ends, shortened by 0 bases and 5 bases respectively, the junction contains 7 bases. CDR3 length: 14 amino acids, cysteine to phenylalanine. The only DNA kept is the CDR3, 42 bases in frame from the first base. CDR1 and CDR2 are drawn from the germline V gene: KGHSH, LQKENI.